A single sample gave rise to the 13 T cell receptor beta chains below, sequenced in a study of T-cell reconstitution after alpha-beta-depleted transplantation in children. It was with unique molecular identifiers that the TCRbeta library was prepared. MiXCR, run by TCRdb on the PCR reads, gives a single entry per CDR3 protein. The top ten hold 5% to 6.5% of the sample, which has around 210,000 distinct CDR3 sequences, approximately 6.9% seen once. Sequencing was performed on PBMCs, taken before TCRalphabeta/CD19-depleted stem cell transplant. The receptors derive from a boy between 2 and 10 years old with acute lymphoblastic leukemia, due to receive a stem cell transplant.

This clonotype was counted between two and nine times. V gene TRBV5-1 combines with J gene TRBJ1-1; D not resolved. CDR3 length: 14 amino acids. V lost 7 bases, J lost 0 bases, and 13 bases lay in between. Germline V lookup: CDR1 SGHRS, CDR2 YFSETQ. CDR3 sequence: CASSRLELNTEAFF. The CDR3 DNA is TGCGCCAGCTCACGTTTGGAGTTGAACACTGAAGCTTTCTTT.

This clonotype was found many times. The chain is built from TRBV10-2 and TRBJ2-3; D gene uncertain. The V end lost 5 bases, the J end lost 0 bases, and 3 bases lay between the germline ends. This CDR3 contains 12 residues. Germline V gives CDR1 WSHSY, CDR2 SAAADI. The CDR3 DNA follows: TGCGCCAGCAGTTCTAGCACAGATACGCAGTATTTT. It codes for CASSSSTDTQYF.

This chain links TRBV28 with TRBJ2-5; 8 bases are a match to TRBD1. After removal of 6 bases from V and 4 bases from J, the junction contained 10 bases not matched to a gene. The CDR3 contains 15 residues. Germline-derived CDR1 and CDR2 are MDHEN and SYDVKM. CDR3 DNA: TGTGCCAGCAGCCCCCCCCCAGGGGGCGGAGAGACCCAGTACTTC. This gives the protein CASSPPPGGGETQYF.

A few counts support this clonotype. This CDR3 is CSARDVGVAVEFF. The CDR3 nucleotides read TGCAGTGCTAGAGATGTAGGGGTTGCTGTTGAGTTCTTC. The genes are TRBV20-1 and TRBJ2-1, with D tentatively TRBD1 (5 bases). The V end lost 0 bases, the J end lost 14 bases, and 17 bases lay between the germline ends. Germline values: CDR1 DFQATT, CDR2 SNEGSKA (reference sequence). The CDR3 contains 13 residues.

J is TRBJ2-7 and V is TRBV28, with 9 bases matching TRBD1. V dropped 7 bases and J dropped 4; count of bases not matched to a gene: 14. Germline V CDR1 and CDR2: MDHEN, SYDVKM. The CDR3 totals 16 residues. The DNA for the CDR3 is TGTGCCAGCACCCCACTGGGGACAGGGACGATGTACGAGCAGTACTTC. Translation: CASTPLGTGTMYEQYF.

The table lists this clonotype with a few counts. This CDR3 reads CASSLKSNTEAFF. The CDR3, as DNA: TGTGCCAGCAGCTTAAAATCGAACACTGAAGCTTTCTTT. V and J are TRBV7-2 and TRBJ1-1, with D uncertain. Trimming pared 2 bases from V and 1 base from J, leaving 5 bases between. The CDR3 is 13 residues long. In germline, CDR1 is SGHTA, CDR2 FQGNSA. Together with reference TRBV7-2 and TRBJ1-1, the CDR3 gives the full variable domain: GAGVSQSPSNKVTEKGKDVELRCDPISGHTALYWYRQSLGQGLEFLIYFQGNSAPDKSGLPSDRFSAERTGGSVSTLTIQRTQQEDSAVYLCASSLKSNTEAFFGQGTRLTVV.

This clonotype occurred many times. This chain connects TRBV5-1 to TRBJ2-7; TRBD2 agrees at 9 bases. Germline CDR1 and CDR2: SGHRS and YFSETQ. V trimming: 5 bases; J trimming: 2 bases; junction bases outside the gene matches: 8. This CDR3 comprises 15 residues. The CDR3 here is CASSMAGGLTYEQYF. The CDR3 DNA reads TGCGCCAGCAGTATGGCGGGGGGGCTGACCTACGAGCAGTACTTC.

This chain connects TRBV11-2 to TRBJ2-7, with a possible D match to TRBD2 (6 bases). Trimming took 7 bases from V and 2 from J, leaving 15 bases between them. Per germline, CDR1 SGHAT and CDR2 FQNNGV. The CDR3 length is 14 residues. The CDR3 region is CASTLGTGAYEQYF. CDR3 DNA sequence: TGTGCCAGCACCTTGGGAACGGGAGCCTACGAGCAGTACTTC.

This clonotype was found a few times. The chain carries TRBV27 and TRBJ2-5, with TRBD2 matching over 10 bases. The CDR3 has 15 residues. Looked up from germline, CDR1 is MNHEY and CDR2 is SMNVEV (reference sequence). The junction had 9 bases not matched to a gene; V was cut back by 7 bases and J by 4 bases. CDR3 amino acids: CASKIGLAVGETQYF. DNA for the CDR3: TGTGCCAGCAAAATAGGACTAGCGGTGGGAGAGACCCAGTACTTC.

This clonotype was seen more than once but under ten times. This rearrangement joins TRBV14 to TRBJ1-2; TRBD1 aligns across 8 bases. The length of the CDR3 is 14 residues. The junction had 5 bases not matched to a gene; V was cut back by 3 bases and J by 5 bases. Germline CDR1 reads SGHDN; CDR2 reads FVKESK. CDR3 sequence reads: CASSHRTGLYGYTF. The CDR3 DNA reads as TGTGCCAGCAGCCACAGGACAGGGCTATATGGCTACACCTTC. Variable domain in full (rest from reference TRBV14 and TRBJ1-2): EAGVTQFPSHSVIEKGQTVTLRCDPISGHDNLYWYRRVMGKEIKFLLHFVKESKQDESGMPNNRFLAERTGGTYSTLKVQPAELEDSGVYFCASSHRTGLYGYTFGSGTRLTVV.

The CDR3 bases are TGTGCCAGTAGTGACCCCATGTGGGGCAATGAGCAGTTCTTC. It encodes CASSDPMWGNEQFF. The chain carries TRBV19 and TRBJ2-1, with no clear D. The CDR3 covers 14 residues. Germline loops: CDR1 LNHDA, CDR2 SQIVND (reference sequence). V was pared by 5 bases and J by 6 bases, with 14 bases between.

This clonotype was seen many times. The chain is built from TRBV28 and TRBJ2-3; D might be TRBD1 (6 bases). The V end was cut by 4 bases, the J end by 2 bases, with 16 bases between. The CDR3 contains 16 residues. Germline-derived CDR1 and CDR2 are MDHEN and SYDVKM. The CDR3: CASSSIPGASTDTQYF. CDR3 in DNA: TGTGCCAGCAGTTCTATCCCAGGGGCCTCCACAGATACGCAGTATTTT.

There are many counts of this clonotype. V and J are TRBV5-6 and TRBJ1-6; D is ambiguous. V was pared by 4 bases and J by 10 bases, with 9 bases between. The CDR3 loop spans 12 amino acids. Germline CDR1 and CDR2: SGHDT and YYEEEE. The CDR3 spells CASSGGRSPLHF. CDR3 in DNA: TGTGCCAGCAGCGGTGGGAGATCACCCCTCCACTTT. The whole variable domain, filled in from reference TRBV5-6 and TRBJ1-6, reads DAGVTQSPTHLIKTRGQQVTLRCSPKSGHDTVSWYQQALGQGPQFIFQYYEEEERQRGNFPDRFSGHQFPNYSSELNVNALLLGDSALYLCASSGGRSPLHFGNGTRLTVT.